These 29 T cell receptor beta chains share one sample of origin, sequenced in a study of cytomegalovirus exposure and HLA in healthy donors. The PCR made use of 60 Vbeta and 13 Jbeta primers. The data were produced by immunoSEQ multiplex PCR, yet TCRdb's version contains in-frame clones alone and is incomplete. Its listing shows about 130,000 clones. Source material: PBMCs. The receptors were gathered from a woman in her sixties in good health and CMV-seronegative.

V gene TRBV5-6 combines with J gene TRBJ2-1, with 10 bases fitting TRBD2. The CDR3 has 17 amino acids. Germline values: CDR1 SGHDT, CDR2 YYEEEE. Trimming removed 0 bases from V and 8 bases from J; junction bases left unmatched: 11. Written as DNA, the CDR3 is TGTGCCAGCAGCTTGGTAGCTAGCGGGAGCGGGAATCATGAGCAGTTCTTC. Protein sequence: CASSLVASGSGNHEQFF.

The rearrangement joins TRBV2 to TRBJ1-5, with TRBD1 matching 7 bases. The CDR3 sequence is 14 residues long. V lost 7 bases and J lost 9; bases outside the gene matches: 12. Germline loops: CDR1 SNHLY, CDR2 FYNNEI. Here the CDR3 reads CASTVGGQFSPQHF. In nucleotides, the CDR3 is TGTGCCAGCACTGTAGGGGGCCAGTTTTCGCCCCAGCATTTT.

The chain recombines TRBV14 with TRBJ1-6; 7 positions agree with TRBD1. Trimming at V came to 3 bases and at J to 0 bases, leaving 8 bases not matched to a gene. This CDR3 comprises 18 residues. CDR1 SGHDN and CDR2 FVKESK come from the germline V gene. The DNA for the CDR3 is TGTGCCAGCAGCCAGAGGACAGGAGCGGACTCCTATAATTCACCCCTCCACTTT. Translated, it gives CASSQRTGADSYNSPLHF.

The rearrangement links TRBV5-1 to TRBJ1-6; a weak D match, TRBD1 (5 bases). CDR1 is SGHRS and CDR2 is YFSETQ in the germline V gene. Trimming shortened V by 0 bases and J by 6 bases, and 10 bases separated the two germline ends. The CDR3 is 15 residues long. The CDR3: CASSLGQGLNSPLHF. The DNA for the CDR3 is TGCGCCAGCAGCTTGGGGCAGGGTCTTAATTCACCCCTCCACTTT. The full variable domain, completed using reference TRBV5-1 and TRBJ1-6, is KAGVTQTPRYLIKTRGQQVTLSCSPISGHRSVSWYQQTPGQGLQFLFEYFSETQRNKGNFPGRFSGRQFSNSRSEMNVSTLELGDSALYLCASSLGQGLNSPLHFGNGTRLTVT.

The chain uses TRBV7-8 and TRBJ2-3, with 8 bases identical to TRBD2. The V segment lost 4 bases and the J segment 1 base; nucleotides outside the gene matches: 4. This CDR3 region has 15 residues. Germline V gene lookup returns CDR1 SGHVS and CDR2 FQNEAQ. The CDR3 protein is CASSSLTSGTDTQYF. CDR3 nucleotide sequence: TGTGCCAGCAGCTCGCTGACTAGCGGCACAGATACGCAGTATTTT.

The V call is TRBV18, the J call TRBJ2-7, with D perhaps matching TRBD2 (7 bases). Trimming removed 0 bases at V and 5 bases at J, with 20 bases between. The CDR3 consists of 17 residues. Germline assignment: CDR1 KGHSH and CDR2 LQKENI. CDR3 nucleotide sequence: TGTGCCAGCTCACCACCAAGCCCCCGGCGGGGGCTTAACGAGCAGTACTTC. Protein sequence: CASSPPSPRRGLNEQYF. Full variable domain (remainder filled in from reference TRBV18 and TRBJ2-7): NAGVMQNPRHLVRRRGQEARLRCSPMKGHSHVYWYRQLPEEGLKFMVYLQKENIIDESGMPKERFSAEFPKEGPSILRIQQVVRGDSAAYFCASSPPSPRRGLNEQYFGPGTRLTVT.

The rearrangement joins TRBV7-2 to TRBJ1-2; TRBD1 agrees at 8 bases. Looked up from germline, CDR1 is SGHTA and CDR2 is FQGNSA. The CDR3 consists of 14 residues. The junction had 4 bases not matched to a gene; V was cut back by 4 bases and J by 3 bases. The CDR3 DNA sequence: TGTGCCAGCAGCTCCAACAGGGGGGACTATGGCTACACCTTC. Its protein product is CASSSNRGDYGYTF.

The chain carries TRBV30 and TRBJ2-6, with 11 bases fitting TRBD1. J gave up 0 bases and V 2 bases, and 18 bases lay outside the gene matches. Germline CDR1 and CDR2: GTSNPN and SVGIG (reference sequence). This CDR3 is 22 amino acids long. CDR3 sequence reads: CAWSSPILIPGTGGSGANVLTF. DNA for the CDR3: TGTGCCTGGAGTTCCCCCATTCTTATCCCCGGGACAGGGGGCTCTGGGGCCAACGTCCTGACTTTC. The whole variable domain, filled in from reference TRBV30 and TRBJ2-6, reads SQTIHQWPATLVQPVGSPLSLECTVEGTSNPNLYWYRQAAGRGLQLLFYSVGIGQISSEVPQNLSASRPQDRQFILSSKKLLLSDSGFYLCAWSSPILIPGTGGSGANVLTFGAGSRLTVL.

The chain carries TRBV6-5 and TRBJ2-3, with D possibly matching TRBD1 (6 bases). CDR1 MNHEY and CDR2 SVGAGI come from the germline V gene. Trimming removed 8 bases at V and 9 bases at J, with 9 bases between. This CDR3 is 10 amino acids long. DNA of the CDR3: TGTGCCAGCGGCAGGGGAACGCAGTATTTT. It specifies CASGRGTQYF.

J is TRBJ2-4 and V is TRBV5-1; 14 positions agree with TRBD2. Losses at the gene ends were 4 bases for V and 7 bases for J; bases not matched to a gene: 10. The CDR3 contains 17 residues. CDR1 and CDR2 from the germline V gene are SGHRS and YFSETQ. The CDR3: CASSLTGLAGGVNIQYF. DNA of the CDR3: TGCGCCAGCAGCCTAACCGGACTAGCGGGGGGCGTGAACATTCAGTACTTC.

The chain carries TRBV4-1 and TRBJ1-5; 7 bases line up with TRBD1. V shed 2 bases, J shed 6 bases, and the junction held 4 bases outside the gene matches. The CDR3 runs 14 residues. The V gene's germline CDR1 is MGHRA and CDR2 YSYEKL. The DNA of the CDR3 is TGCGCCAGCAGCCAACTCCGGGACAGTCAGCCCCAGCATTTT. Encoded protein: CASSQLRDSQPQHF.

CDR3 sequence (DNA): TGTGCCAGCAGTGAAACCGGGTGGGATGGCTACACCTTC. Protein product: CASSETGWDGYTF. V usage is TRBV2 and J usage is TRBJ1-2; the D is unclear. The CDR3 totals 13 residues. Germline V gene sequence: CDR1 SNHLY, CDR2 FYNNEI. The V end was cut by 2 bases, the J end by 6 bases, with 10 bases between.

The chain links TRBV5-1 to TRBJ1-1; no reliable D call. The germline gives CDR1 SGHRS, CDR2 YFSETQ. This CDR3 spans 14 amino acids. V was clipped by 1 base and J by 3 bases, with 10 bases between them. The CDR3, as DNA: TGCGCCAGCAGCTTGAGAGGGTCGTACACTGAAGCTTTCTTT. Translating gives CASSLRGSYTEAFF.

The V call is TRBV18, the J call TRBJ2-7; 9 bases are shared with TRBD1. This CDR3 has 14 residues. CDR1 and CDR2 (germline): KGHSH, LQKENI. The J segment lost 3 bases and the V segment lost 6 bases, leaving 6 bases of the junction unmatched. Written as DNA, the CDR3 is TGTGCCAGCTCGCACCGACAGGGGGTCTACGAGCAGTACTTC. Its protein is CASSHRQGVYEQYF.

The chain uses TRBV29-1 and TRBJ2-1; 8 positions agree with TRBD2. The CDR3 totals 17 residues. The germline V gene encodes CDR1 SQVTM and CDR2 ANQGSEA. V gave up 6 bases and J gave up 3 bases; unmatched junction bases: 16. The CDR3 sequence is CSVDGLSGSSNYNEQFF. CDR3 DNA: TGCAGCGTAGACGGACTAAGCGGGAGTAGCAACTACAATGAGCAGTTCTTC.

The CDR3 sequence is CASYYRDFGQPQHF. The CDR3 nucleotides are TGTGCCAGTTACTACCGGGACTTTGGACAGCCCCAGCATTTT. V and J are TRBV6-1 and TRBJ1-5, with D perhaps TRBD1 (5 bases). V gave up 9 bases and J gave up 7 bases, with 19 bases separating them. In germline, CDR1 is MNHNS, CDR2 SASEGT. The CDR3 consists of 14 residues.

The J gene is TRBJ1-5, the V gene TRBV5-5; no definite D call. Germline CDR1 is SGHKS and CDR2 is YYEKEE (reference sequence). The CDR3 has 13 amino acids. The V and J ends lost 3 bases and 6 bases respectively, with 10 bases between them. The chain's CDR3 is CASSSISGQPQHF. The CDR3 DNA reads as TGTGCCAGCAGCTCGATCTCGGGTCAGCCCCAGCATTTT.

The V and J genes are TRBV4-1 and TRBJ1-1, with TRBD1 identical over 8 bases. The CDR3 totals 18 residues. From germline, CDR1 is MGHRA and CDR2 YSYEKL. J gave up 5 bases and V 3 bases, and 17 bases lay outside the gene matches. In nucleotides, the CDR3 is TGCGCCAGCAGCCACAATGGTGGACAGGGCCGATTAAGGACTGAAGCTTTCTTT. It specifies CASSHNGGQGRLRTEAFF.

V gene TRBV18 combines with J gene TRBJ2-2; tentative D call: TRBD1 (5 bases). V lost 5 bases, J lost 0 bases, and 22 bases lay in between. CDR3 length equals 19 residues. Germline CDR1 reads KGHSH; CDR2 reads LQKENI. CDR3 sequence: CASSFRPQGFSANTGELFF. The CDR3 region has the DNA TGTGCCAGCTCATTCCGACCCCAGGGATTCTCCGCGAACACCGGGGAGCTGTTTTTT.

This chain uses TRBV11-2 with TRBJ1-2; TRBD1 is a possible D gene (5 bases). The CDR3 consists of 14 residues. Germline loops: CDR1 SGHAT, CDR2 FQNNGV. Trimming took off 5 bases at V and 8 bases at J, with 18 bases between the two ends. CDR3 protein: CASSVSARGDGYTF. CDR3 DNA sequence: TGTGCCAGCAGCGTTTCCGCACGGGGGGACGGCTACACCTTC.

The chain links TRBV12-5 to TRBJ2-2; 11 bases map to TRBD2. This CDR3 region has 16 residues. Germline V CDR1 and CDR2: LGHNT, FRNRAP. V was clipped by 4 bases and J by 8 bases; unmatched bases: 9. As DNA, the CDR3 is TGTGCTAGTGGTTCCATTAGCGGGAGGGCTCCTGGGGAGCTGTTTTTT. This codes for CASGSISGRAPGELFF. The full variable domain, its missing parts supplied by reference TRBV12-5 and TRBJ2-2, is DARVTQTPRHKVTEMGQEVTMRCQPILGHNTVFWYRQTMMQGLELLAYFRNRAPLDDSGMPKDRFSAEMPDATLATLKIQPSEPRDSAVYFCASGSISGRAPGELFFGEGSRLTVL.

This chain links TRBV5-1 with TRBJ2-3; D is unresolved. The ends were cut back, 2 bases at V and 6 bases at J, with 10 bases in the middle. The V gene's germline CDR1 is SGHRS and CDR2 YFSETQ. The CDR3 is 13 residues long. CDR3 DNA: TGCGCCAGCAGCTTTTCCCCCTCTGATACGCAGTATTTT. This sequence encodes CASSFSPSDTQYF.

The chain links TRBV7-2 to TRBJ2-1; 15 bases fit TRBD2. V shed 2 bases and J 7 bases; nucleotides not matched to a gene: 6. Germline lookup yields CDR1 SGHTA and CDR2 FQGNSA. CDR3 size: 17 residues. Here the CDR3 reads CASSLLAGLAGGNEQFF. For the CDR3, the DNA is TGTGCCAGCAGCTTACTGGCGGGACTAGCGGGAGGTAATGAGCAGTTCTTC.

The CDR3 sequence is CASSFDSWRGGIPYEQYF. CDR3 sequence (DNA): TGTGCCAGCAGTTTTGACTCCTGGAGGGGCGGAATACCCTACGAGCAGTACTTC. The V call is TRBV28, the J call TRBJ2-7, with a possible D match to TRBD2 (6 bases). This CDR3 spans 18 amino acids. The V end was cut by 3 bases, the J end by 2 bases, with 23 bases between. Germline-derived CDR1 and CDR2 are MDHEN and SYDVKM.

This chain uses TRBV5-1 with TRBJ2-1; 13 bases are a match to TRBD2. The CDR3 sequence is 19 residues long. Unmatched junction bases numbered 8, after V lost 0 bases and J lost 2 bases. CDR1 SGHRS and CDR2 YFSETQ come from the germline V gene. The CDR3 spells CASSLARTSGSTAYNEQFF. The CDR3, as DNA: TGCGCCAGCAGCTTGGCTCGGACTAGCGGGAGTACTGCCTACAATGAGCAGTTCTTC.

This chain connects TRBV11-2 to TRBJ2-7, with D maybe TRBD1 (6 bases). Germline CDR1 is SGHAT and CDR2 is FQNNGV. The CDR3 loop spans 13 amino acids. Trimming removed 5 bases from V and 4 bases from J, with 12 bases in between. CDR3 DNA sequence: TGTGCCAGCAGCACAGGGACACCTTACGAGCAGTACTTC. It codes for CASSTGTPYEQYF.

V and J are TRBV7-8 and TRBJ2-1; D is possibly TRBD2 (5 bases). The germline V gene has CDR1 SGHVS and CDR2 FQNEAQ. V was cut by 4 bases and J by 2 bases, with 24 bases left in between. The CDR3 length is 19 residues. The CDR3 DNA reads as TGTGCCAGCAGCTACCTGACGCCGGAGGCTTCGCCGACCTACAATGAGCAGTTCTTC. This gives the protein CASSYLTPEASPTYNEQFF.

The chain joins TRBV6-5 to TRBJ2-5; TRBD1 is a possible D gene (5 bases). The J call is uncertain, as TRBJ2-7 better fits the DNA end. The CDR3 loop spans 15 amino acids. Germline-derived CDR1 and CDR2 are MNHEY and SVGAGI. The CDR3 coding sequence is TGTGCCAGCAGTTACGGCCGTAGACAGTCCTACGAGCAGTACTTC. Amino acids: CASSYGRRQSYEQYF.

The V and J genes are TRBV4-1 and TRBJ1-4; D is possibly TRBD1 (6 bases). V lost 0 bases and J 1 base, leaving 15 bases between the germline ends. The germline CDR1 and CDR2 sequences are MGHRA and YSYEKL. The CDR3 covers 18 residues. CDR3 in amino acids: CASSQDWTATGTNEKLFF. In DNA form, the CDR3 reads TGCGCCAGCAGCCAAGATTGGACGGCGACAGGAACTAATGAAAAACTGTTTTTT.